The rows below give T cell receptor beta chains drawn from one sample of a study of T cell changes during pregnancy in multiple sclerosis. This table comes from immunoSEQ multiplex PCR, and its TCRdb copy is limited to in-frame clones, with some not included. This sample has 57,000 or so clones; 90% occur once, and the top ten carry about 6.4%. The sample consisted of peripheral blood, taken in the third trimester of pregnancy. The receptors were gathered from a female donor in good health, enrolled as a control in a pregnancy study. Both conserved end residues are part of each CDR3. D genes are given only for firm matches.

d_call	v_call	j_call	cdr3_aa
.	TRBV5-1	TRBJ2-5	CASSLGLQETQYF
.	TRBV30	TRBJ2-7	CAWRTGGTHSREQYF
.	TRBV4-3	TRBJ2-1	CASSQVPVPYNEQFF
.	TRBV6-1	TRBJ2-7	CASKETQGPYEQYF
.	TRBV4-1	TRBJ1-1	CASSQDRRGGNTEAFF
TRBD1	TRBV6-1	TRBJ1-2	CASRPGQRNYGYTF
.	TRBV19	TRBJ1-3	CASRRGGSGNTIYF
TRBD1	TRBV5-4	TRBJ1-2	CASSEGQADDYTF
.	TRBV29-1	TRBJ2-3	CSAIPNSENTQYF
TRBD2	TRBV5-6	TRBJ2-3	CASSLVISRGEALTDTQYF
.	TRBV7-9	TRBJ1-1	CASSSSGAAEAFF
TRBD1	TRBV2	TRBJ1-5	CASRGRQGGNQPQHF
TRBD1	TRBV5-5	TRBJ2-3	CASSSGTGRTDTQYF
.	TRBV7-8	TRBJ2-1	CASSFFQGNEQFF
TRBD1	TRBV30	TRBJ1-5	CAWSGRTGVNQPQHF
.	TRBV5-6	TRBJ2-7	CASSLKGVSYEQYF
TRBD1	TRBV20-1	TRBJ2-7	CSAGTAYEQYF
TRBD2	TRBV18	TRBJ2-5	CASSPPQIAGGSETQYF
TRBD1	TRBV5-8	TRBJ1-4	CASSPDLTGGAGKLFF
TRBD2	TRBV7-2	TRBJ2-7	CASSTQGGSEQYF
.	TRBV2	TRBJ2-7	CASSRVGQYEQYF
TRBD2	TRBV6-1	TRBJ2-1	CASSVRASGNNEQFF
.	TRBV7-2	TRBJ1-5	CASSFTGMGQPQHF
TRBD1	TRBV30	TRBJ1-5	CAWSASGGFNQPQHF
TRBD2	TRBV11-3	TRBJ2-2	CASSPRTSGSPGELFF
TRBD2	TRBV4-3	TRBJ2-5	CASSQGAASGGVGSETQYF
.	TRBV30	TRBJ1-4	CAWSVNRGGGGKLFF
.	TRBV7-2	TRBJ1-2	CASSLALTATPNYGYTF
.	TRBV10-3	TRBJ1-5	CAISDPGGNQPQHF
.	TRBV27	TRBJ1-2	CASSLIRQNYGYTF
.	TRBV19	TRBJ2-2	CASRIQEAGELFF
TRBD2	TRBV6-4	TRBJ2-2	CASSDSSLAGENTGELFF
TRBD2	TRBV13	TRBJ2-1	CASSLASSGRRNNEQFF
.	TRBV6-1	TRBJ1-4	CASTSTNEKLFF
.	TRBV27	TRBJ1-5	CASSFGGNNQPQHF
TRBD1	TRBV25-1	TRBJ1-4	CASSDPRTGANEKLFF
.	TRBV30	TRBJ1-1	CAWRRRGDTEAFF
.	TRBV6-1	TRBJ2-2	CASSEAGGSYTGELFF
TRBD1	TRBV5-4	TRBJ2-5	CASSLKDRGQAETQYF
TRBD2	TRBV7-2	TRBJ2-7	CASSLTASGGSYEQYF
TRBD1	TRBV2	TRBJ1-2	CASSVQGANYGYTF
TRBD1	TRBV5-5	TRBJ2-7	CASSQGGDREPWDEQYF
.	TRBV6-1	TRBJ1-2	CASSDLGGRVGYTF
TRBD1	TRBV9	TRBJ1-2	CASSGAGGYGYTF
.	TRBV25-1	TRBJ2-7	CATRPAGPFYEQYF
.	TRBV4-3	TRBJ1-1	CASSQEAGDTEAFF
TRBD1	TRBV5-8	TRBJ2-3	CASSWLTGGTDTQYF
.	TRBV4-1	TRBJ2-1	CASSRGTFYNEQFF
.	TRBV29-1	TRBJ1-2	CSAGQNYGYTF
.	TRBV30	TRBJ1-1	CAWSPGTREGTEAFF